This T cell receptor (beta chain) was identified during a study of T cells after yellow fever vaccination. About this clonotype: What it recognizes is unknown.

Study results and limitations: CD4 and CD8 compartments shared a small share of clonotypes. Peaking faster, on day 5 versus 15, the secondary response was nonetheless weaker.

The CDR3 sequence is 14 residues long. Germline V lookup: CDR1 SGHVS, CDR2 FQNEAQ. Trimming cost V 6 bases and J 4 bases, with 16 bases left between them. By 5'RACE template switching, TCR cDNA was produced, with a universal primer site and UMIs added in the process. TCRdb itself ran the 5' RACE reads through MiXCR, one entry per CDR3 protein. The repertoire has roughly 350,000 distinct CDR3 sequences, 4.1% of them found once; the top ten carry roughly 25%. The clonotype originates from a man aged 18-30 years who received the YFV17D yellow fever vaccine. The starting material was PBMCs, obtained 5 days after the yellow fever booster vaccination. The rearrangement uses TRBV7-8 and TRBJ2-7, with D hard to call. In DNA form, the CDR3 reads TGTGCCAGCAGGCCCTCGGAAATACCTTACGAGCAGTACTTC. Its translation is CASRPSEIPYEQYF.